The 9 T cell receptor beta chains listed next were all sequenced from one sample in a study of blood T cell repertoires in COVID-19. Profiling relied on immunoSEQ multiplex PCR, and the TCRdb table lists in-frame clones only, not all of them. The table has approximately 71,000 clones, roughly 82% seen once. Sequencing used peripheral blood. The receptors derive from a woman of 80 years or more with acute or convalescent COVID-19.

The chain employs TRBV2 and TRBJ2-1; D is perhaps TRBD2 (6 bases). This CDR3 is built from 13 residues. Trimming pared 6 bases from V and 3 bases from J, leaving 9 bases between. Per the germline V gene, CDR1 is SNHLY and CDR2 is FYNNEI. In DNA form, the CDR3 reads TGTGCCAGCAGGGGGACTCTCTACAATGAGCAGTTCTTC. This translates into CASRGTLYNEQFF.

The chain uses TRBV11-2 and TRBJ1-2; weak D call: TRBD1 (5 bases). The CDR3 is 13 amino acids. The V and J ends lost 6 bases and 8 bases respectively, with 16 bases between them. CDR1 and CDR2 (germline): SGHAT, FQNNGV. The CDR3 loop is CASSLKAGSGYTF. The DNA for the CDR3 is TGTGCCAGCAGTTTAAAGGCAGGGTCGGGCTACACCTTC.

The chain uses TRBV5-1 and TRBJ1-1; D is possibly TRBD1 (5 bases). There are 14 residues in the CDR3. V lost 0 bases to trimming and J lost 1 base, with 7 bases between them. Germline V gives CDR1 SGHRS, CDR2 YFSETQ. CDR3 in amino acids: CASSLAGGNTEAFF. The CDR3 DNA reads TGCGCCAGCAGCTTGGCCGGGGGGAACACTGAAGCTTTCTTT.

The genes are TRBV15 and TRBJ1-2, with TRBD1 matching over 8 bases. V gave up 3 bases and J gave up 8 bases; unmatched junction bases: 11. The CDR3 runs 15 residues. Germline lookup yields CDR1 LNHNV and CDR2 YYDKDF (reference sequence). CDR3 coding DNA: TGTGCCACCAGCAGCTATCCGGACAGGGTCGTGGGCTACACCTTC. Residues: CATSSYPDRVVGYTF.

Written as DNA, the CDR3 is TGTGCCAGCAGTTTAAGTCCAGGAATCTATGGCTACACCTTC. It specifies CASSLSPGIYGYTF. The chain joins TRBV28 to TRBJ1-2; D gene unclear. The ends were cut back, 2 bases at V and 4 bases at J, with 11 bases in the middle. In germline, CDR1 is MDHEN, CDR2 SYDVKM. The CDR3 contains 14 residues.

The V and J genes are TRBV6-1 and TRBJ1-1, with D hard to call. V was clipped by 0 bases and J by 1 base, with 6 bases between them. Germline V lookup: CDR1 MNHNS, CDR2 SASEGT. The CDR3 consists of 14 residues. The CDR3 spells CASSEAGGNTEAFF. CDR3 DNA: TGTGCCAGCAGTGAAGCGGGAGGGAACACTGAAGCTTTCTTT.

This clone was counted a few times. This chain connects TRBV6-5 to TRBJ2-2; 8 bases line up with TRBD2. The CDR3 covers 15 residues. J lost 0 bases, V lost 6 bases, and 3 bases had no gene match. Germline values: CDR1 MNHEY, CDR2 SVGAGI. The CDR3 spells CASRAGGSNTGELFF. Written as DNA, the CDR3 is TGTGCCAGCAGGGCGGGAGGCTCGAACACCGGGGAGCTGTTTTTT.

The chain uses TRBV5-8 and TRBJ1-5, with D uncertain. This CDR3 contains 14 residues. V dropped 4 bases and J dropped 1 base, with 9 bases sitting between them. Germline lookup yields CDR1 SGHTS and CDR2 YDEGEE. CDR3 in amino acids: CASSREGSNQPQHF. CDR3 DNA sequence: TGTGCCAGCAGCCGGGAGGGCAGCAATCAGCCCCAGCATTTT.

The chain links TRBV25-1 to TRBJ2-1, with D uncertain. V was trimmed by 3 bases and J by 8 bases, leaving 5 bases between them. The CDR3 length is 11 residues. Germline assignment: CDR1 MGHDK and CDR2 SYGVNS. In DNA, the CDR3 is TGTGCCAGCAGTGAGCGGCATGAGCAGTTCTTC. This encodes CASSERHEQFF.